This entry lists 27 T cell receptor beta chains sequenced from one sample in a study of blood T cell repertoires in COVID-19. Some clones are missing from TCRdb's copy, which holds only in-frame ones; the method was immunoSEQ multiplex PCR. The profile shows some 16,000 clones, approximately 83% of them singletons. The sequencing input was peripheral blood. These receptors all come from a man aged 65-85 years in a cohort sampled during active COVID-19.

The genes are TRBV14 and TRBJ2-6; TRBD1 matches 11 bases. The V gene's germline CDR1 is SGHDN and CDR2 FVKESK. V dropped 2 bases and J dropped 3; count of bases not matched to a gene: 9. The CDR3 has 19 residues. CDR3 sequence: CASSQRPGQGDGGANVLTF. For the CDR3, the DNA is TGTGCCAGCAGCCAACGGCCGGGACAGGGGGACGGTGGGGCCAACGTCCTGACTTTC.

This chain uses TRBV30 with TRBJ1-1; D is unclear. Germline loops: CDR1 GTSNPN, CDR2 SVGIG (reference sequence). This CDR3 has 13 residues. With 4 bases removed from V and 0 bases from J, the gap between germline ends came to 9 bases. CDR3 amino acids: CAWTSHMNTEAFF. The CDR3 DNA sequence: TGTGCCTGGACCTCACATATGAACACTGAAGCTTTCTTT.

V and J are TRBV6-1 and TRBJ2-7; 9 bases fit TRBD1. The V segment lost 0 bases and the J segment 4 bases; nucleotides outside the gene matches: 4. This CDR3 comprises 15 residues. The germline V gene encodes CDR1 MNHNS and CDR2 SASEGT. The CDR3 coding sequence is TGTGCCAGCAGTGAAGCGGGACAGGGAAGGTACGAGCAGTACTTC. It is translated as CASSEAGQGRYEQYF.

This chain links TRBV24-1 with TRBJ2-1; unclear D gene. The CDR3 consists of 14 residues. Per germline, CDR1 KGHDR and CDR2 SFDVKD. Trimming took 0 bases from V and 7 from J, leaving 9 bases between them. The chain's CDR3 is CATSDLELPNEQFF. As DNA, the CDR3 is TGTGCCACCAGTGATTTGGAACTCCCAAATGAGCAGTTCTTC.

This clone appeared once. CDR3 amino acids: CAWDRGGNTGELFF. In nucleotides, the CDR3 is TGTGCCTGGGACAGGGGGGGGAACACCGGGGAGCTGTTTTTT. V is TRBV30 and J is TRBJ2-2; 9 bases map to TRBD1. Germline trimming cut 5 bases from V and 1 base from J; bases unmatched to any gene: 2. Germline V gene lookup returns CDR1 GTSNPN and CDR2 SVGIG (reference sequence). This CDR3 comprises 14 residues.

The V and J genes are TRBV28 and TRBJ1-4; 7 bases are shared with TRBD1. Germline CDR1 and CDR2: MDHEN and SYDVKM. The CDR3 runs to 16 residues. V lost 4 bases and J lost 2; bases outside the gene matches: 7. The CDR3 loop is CASSSHRGVTNEKLFF. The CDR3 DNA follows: TGTGCCAGCAGTTCCCACAGGGGAGTCACTAATGAAAAACTGTTTTTT.

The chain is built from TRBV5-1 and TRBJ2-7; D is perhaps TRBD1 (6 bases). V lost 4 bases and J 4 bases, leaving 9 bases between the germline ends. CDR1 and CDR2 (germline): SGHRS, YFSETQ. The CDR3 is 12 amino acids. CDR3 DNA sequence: TGCGCCAGCAGCCCGCAGGGGTACGAGCAGTACTTC. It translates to CASSPQGYEQYF.

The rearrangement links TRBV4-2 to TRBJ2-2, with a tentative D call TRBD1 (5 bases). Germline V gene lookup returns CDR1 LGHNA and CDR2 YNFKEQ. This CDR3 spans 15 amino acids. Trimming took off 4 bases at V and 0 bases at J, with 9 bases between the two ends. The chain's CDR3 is CASSLATANTGELFF. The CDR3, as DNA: TGTGCCAGCAGCCTGGCGACAGCGAACACCGGGGAGCTGTTTTTT.

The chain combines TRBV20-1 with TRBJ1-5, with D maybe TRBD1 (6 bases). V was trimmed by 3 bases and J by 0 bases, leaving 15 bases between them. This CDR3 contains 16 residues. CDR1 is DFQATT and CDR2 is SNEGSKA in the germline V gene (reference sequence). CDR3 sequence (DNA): TGCAGTGCTAGTCTTGGGACAAGTTATAGCAATCAGCCCCAGCATTTT. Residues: CSASLGTSYSNQPQHF.

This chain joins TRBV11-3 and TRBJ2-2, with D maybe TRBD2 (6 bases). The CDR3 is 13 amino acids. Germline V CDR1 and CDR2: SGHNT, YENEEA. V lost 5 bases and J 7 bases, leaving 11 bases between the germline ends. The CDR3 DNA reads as TGTGCCAGCAGCGTCCGGGAGTACGGGGAGCTGTTTTTT. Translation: CASSVREYGELFF.

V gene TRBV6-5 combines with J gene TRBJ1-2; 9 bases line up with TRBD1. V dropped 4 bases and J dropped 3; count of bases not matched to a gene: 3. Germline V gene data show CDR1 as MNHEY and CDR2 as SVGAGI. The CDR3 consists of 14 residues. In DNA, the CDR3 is TGTGCCAGCAGTTTGACAGGGGGTGACTATGGCTACACCTTC. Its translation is CASSLTGGDYGYTF.

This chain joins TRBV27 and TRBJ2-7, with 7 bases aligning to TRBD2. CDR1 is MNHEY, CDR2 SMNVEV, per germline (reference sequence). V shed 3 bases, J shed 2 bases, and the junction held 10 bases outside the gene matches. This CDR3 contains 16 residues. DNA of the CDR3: TGTGCCAGCAGTTTCGGCGCGGCGGGAGTACCCTACGAGCAGTACTTC. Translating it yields CASSFGAAGVPYEQYF.

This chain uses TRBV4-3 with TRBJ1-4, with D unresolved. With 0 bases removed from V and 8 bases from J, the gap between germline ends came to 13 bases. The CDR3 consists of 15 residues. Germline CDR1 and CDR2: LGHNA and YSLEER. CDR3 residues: CASSQELSGGEKLFF. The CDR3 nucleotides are TGCGCCAGCAGCCAAGAGCTGTCGGGTGGGGAAAAACTGTTTTTT.

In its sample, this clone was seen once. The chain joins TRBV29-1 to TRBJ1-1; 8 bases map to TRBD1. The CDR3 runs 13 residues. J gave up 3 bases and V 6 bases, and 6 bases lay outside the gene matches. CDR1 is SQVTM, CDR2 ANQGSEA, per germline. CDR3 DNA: TGCAGCGTACAGGGGGTATTGGACACTGAAGCTTTCTTT. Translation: CSVQGVLDTEAFF.

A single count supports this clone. The DNA of the CDR3 is TGTGCCAGCAGTTCCCCATCAGGGGCTACTAGGTACAATGAGCAGTTCTTC. Translated, it gives CASSSPSGATRYNEQFF. The chain uses TRBV28 and TRBJ2-1; TRBD1 is a possible D gene (6 bases). The CDR3 is made up of 17 amino acids. V was pared by 4 bases and J by 4 bases, with 20 bases between. Germline lookup yields CDR1 MDHEN and CDR2 SYDVKM. Variable domain in full (rest from reference TRBV28 and TRBJ2-1): DVKVTQSSRYLVKRTGEKVFLECVQDMDHENMFWYRQDPGLGLRLIYFSYDVKMKEKGDIPEGYSVSREKKERFSLILESASTNQTSMYLCASSSPSGATRYNEQFFGPGTRLTVL.

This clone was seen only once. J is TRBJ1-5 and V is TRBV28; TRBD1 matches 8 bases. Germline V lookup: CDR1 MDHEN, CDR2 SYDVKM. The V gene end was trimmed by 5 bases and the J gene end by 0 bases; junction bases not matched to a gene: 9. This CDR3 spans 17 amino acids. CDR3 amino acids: CASSPGGDRYSNQPQHF. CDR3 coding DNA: TGTGCCAGCAGTCCAGGGGGGGACAGGTATAGCAATCAGCCCCAGCATTTT.

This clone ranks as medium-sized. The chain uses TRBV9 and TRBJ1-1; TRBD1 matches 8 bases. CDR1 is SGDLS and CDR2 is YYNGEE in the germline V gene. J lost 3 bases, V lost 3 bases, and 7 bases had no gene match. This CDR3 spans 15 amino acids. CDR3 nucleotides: TGTGCCAGCAGCGCCCGACAGGGGTCTCACACTGAAGCTTTCTTT. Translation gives CASSARQGSHTEAFF.

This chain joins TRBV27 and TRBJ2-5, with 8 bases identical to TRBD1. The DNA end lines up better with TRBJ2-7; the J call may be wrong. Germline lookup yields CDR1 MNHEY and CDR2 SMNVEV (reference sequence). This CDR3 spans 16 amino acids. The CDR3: CASSLKFPDRAYEQYF. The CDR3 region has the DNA TGTGCCAGCAGTTTAAAGTTCCCGGACAGGGCCTACGAGCAGTACTTC.

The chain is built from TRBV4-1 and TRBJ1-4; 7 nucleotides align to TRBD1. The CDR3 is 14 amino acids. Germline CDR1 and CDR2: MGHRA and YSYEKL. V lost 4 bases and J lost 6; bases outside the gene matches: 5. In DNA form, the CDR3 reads TGCGCCAGCAGCCGAGGGGGCGCGGATGAAAAACTGTTTTTT. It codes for CASSRGGADEKLFF.

The CDR3 region is CASSLYGTPSGEQYF. The CDR3 nucleotides are TGTGCCAGCAGTTTATATGGGACTCCTTCGGGCGAGCAGTACTTC. This sequence joins TRBV28 and TRBJ2-7, with D possibly TRBD2 on 6 matching bases. This CDR3 has 15 amino acids. CDR1 and CDR2 (germline): MDHEN, SYDVKM. Trimming removed 1 base at V and 6 bases at J, with 16 bases between.

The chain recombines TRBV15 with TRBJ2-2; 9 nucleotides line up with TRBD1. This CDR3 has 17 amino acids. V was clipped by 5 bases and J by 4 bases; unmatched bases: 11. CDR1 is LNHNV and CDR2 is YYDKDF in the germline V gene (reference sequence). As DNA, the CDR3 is TGTGCCACCAGCCCGACGAGGACAGGGGTGACCACCGGGGAGCTGTTTTTT. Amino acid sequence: CATSPTRTGVTTGELFF.

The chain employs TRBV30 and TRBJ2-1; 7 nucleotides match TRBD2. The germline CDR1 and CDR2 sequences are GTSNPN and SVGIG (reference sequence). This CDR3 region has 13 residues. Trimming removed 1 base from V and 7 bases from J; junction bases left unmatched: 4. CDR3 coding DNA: TGTGCCTGGAGTGCTAATAGCGGGAATGAGCAGTTCTTC. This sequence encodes CAWSANSGNEQFF.

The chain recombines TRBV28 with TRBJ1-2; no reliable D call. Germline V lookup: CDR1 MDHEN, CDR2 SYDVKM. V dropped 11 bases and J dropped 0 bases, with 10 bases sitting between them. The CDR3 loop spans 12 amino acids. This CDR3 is CAWRDPNYGYTF. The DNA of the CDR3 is TGTGCCTGGAGAGATCCTAACTATGGCTACACCTTC.

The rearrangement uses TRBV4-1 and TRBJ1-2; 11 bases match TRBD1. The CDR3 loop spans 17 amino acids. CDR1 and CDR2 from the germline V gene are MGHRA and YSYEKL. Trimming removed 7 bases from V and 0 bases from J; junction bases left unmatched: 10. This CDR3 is CASTSLGQGAANYGYTF. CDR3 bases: TGCGCCAGCACCTCTCTCGGACAGGGGGCCGCTAACTATGGCTACACCTTC.

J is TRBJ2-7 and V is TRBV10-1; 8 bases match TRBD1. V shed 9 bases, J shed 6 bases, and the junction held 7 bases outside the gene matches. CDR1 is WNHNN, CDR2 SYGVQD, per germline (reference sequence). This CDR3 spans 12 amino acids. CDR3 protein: CASSGTGGEQYF. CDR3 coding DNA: TGCGCCAGTTCCGGGACAGGTGGCGAGCAGTACTTC.

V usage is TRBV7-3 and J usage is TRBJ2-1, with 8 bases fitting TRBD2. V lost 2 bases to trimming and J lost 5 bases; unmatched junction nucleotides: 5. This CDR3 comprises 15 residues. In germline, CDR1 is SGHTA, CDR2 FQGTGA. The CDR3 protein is CASSLLAGLDNEQFF. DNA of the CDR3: TGTGCCAGCAGCTTACTAGCGGGCCTGGACAATGAGCAGTTCTTC.

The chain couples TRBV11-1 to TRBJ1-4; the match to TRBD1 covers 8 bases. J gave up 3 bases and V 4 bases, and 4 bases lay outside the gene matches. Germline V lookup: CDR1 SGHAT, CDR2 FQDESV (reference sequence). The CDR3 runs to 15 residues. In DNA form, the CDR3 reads TGTGCCAGCAGCTCCTCAGGGGGCGCTAATGAAAAACTGTTTTTT. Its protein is CASSSSGGANEKLFF.